This T cell receptor (beta chain) emerged from a study of metastatic and nonmetastatic thyroid tumors. Study in general: For malignant and benign thyroid patients, tumor or nodule tissue and blood were the sources whose repertoires were compared. Study-wide points: Across blood and tumor, TCR beta diversity in malignant thyroid tumors was reportedly significantly higher than in benign nodules.

Ahead of thyroid surgery, no patient had received treatment of any kind. How the authors handled the data: Researchers built a distant-metastasis classifier for papillary thyroid cancer that drew on CDR3 differences across clinicopathological groups. Using MiXCR, TCRdb re-called clones from the PCR reads. The V and J calls were determined by TCRdb, not by the authors. The sample records about 40,000 clones, around a sixth being singletons. Many counts were recorded for this clone. What it recognizes is unknown. The length of the CDR3 is 13 residues. CDR1 is DFQATT and CDR2 is SNEGSKA in the germline V gene (reference sequence). The ends lost 8 bases at V and 6 bases at J; junction bases unmatched: 9.

The TCR was taken from a female donor with papillary thyroid cancer or a benign thyroid nodule (not recorded which). Some clones in this sample may be carry-over from other donors' samples. V and J are TRBV20-1 and TRBJ2-1, with 8 bases aligning to TRBD1. The source material was tumor tissue. This chain's CDR3 is CSIDRGHPNEQFF. The DNA of the CDR3 is TGCAGTATAGACAGGGGCCATCCCAATGAGCAGTTCTTC.